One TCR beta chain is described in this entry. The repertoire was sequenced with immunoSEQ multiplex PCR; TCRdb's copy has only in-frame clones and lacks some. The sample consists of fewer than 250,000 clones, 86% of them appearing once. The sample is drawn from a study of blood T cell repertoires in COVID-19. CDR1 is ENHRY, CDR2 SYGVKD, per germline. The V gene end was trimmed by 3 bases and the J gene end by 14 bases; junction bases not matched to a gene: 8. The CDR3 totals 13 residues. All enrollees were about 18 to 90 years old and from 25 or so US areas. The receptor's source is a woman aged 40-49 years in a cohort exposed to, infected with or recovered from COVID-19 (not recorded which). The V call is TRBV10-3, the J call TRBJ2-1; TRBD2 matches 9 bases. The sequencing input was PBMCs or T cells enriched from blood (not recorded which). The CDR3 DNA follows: TGTGCCATCAGTGATCAGCGGGAGGTTTCTGAGTTCTTC. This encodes CAISDQREVSEFF.